This entry concerns a single TCR beta chain. This clone was seen only once. Its antigen is not yet known. No much larger clone exists at a distance of one base, and base qualities are not known. The donors were included in the validation cohort of 90 to 150 subjects, a group kept apart from the roughly 680-subject first cohort. The sample comes from a study of cytomegalovirus exposure and HLA in healthy donors (TCRdb year 2017). Turning to the overall study: According to a later analysis, one platform produced both the approximately 110 validation repertoires and the 670 or so repertoires of the first cohort. In addition to the first cohort of roughly 670 subjects, a separate validation cohort of some 120 different subjects was used. The aim of the study was to test whether cataloging public T cell receptors could identify signatures of past pathogen exposure. High-throughput TCR immunosequencing, statistical association of individual TCRs with disease status, and machine learning were combined to predict cytomegalovirus infection status. Results and caveats for the whole study, not just this receptor: The validation cohort had no HLA typing available for a later analysis, so co-occurrence within that cohort was assessed over all 130 or so repertoires. The study listed 164 TCR beta chains as associated with cytomegalovirus. In a later analysis, TCRs clustered in the first cohort were found to also tend to co-occur in the 120 or so validation repertoires, with 85% to 95% of cluster scores above 0. According to the authors, the approach could potentially be generalized to other disease states and immunological phenotypes. While some public TCRs were present in many individuals, most TCR sequences turned up only very rarely across donors. In vitro tests confirmed that a few of the cytomegalovirus-associated TCR beta chains recognize cytomegalovirus antigens. Cytomegalovirus status was reported to be diagnosed by the classifier with high specificity and sensitivity in both the original and validation cohorts.

Ends trimmed: V by 4 bases, J by 3 bases; bases unmatched to a gene: 6. Taken from cysteine to phenylalanine, the CDR3 has 15 residues. Only the CDR3 DNA stays, 45 bases, in frame from base 1. The germline V gene sets CDR1 to MGHRA and CDR2 to YSYEKL. Receptor libraries were prepared by the immunoSEQ multiplex PCR assay. Turning to the authors' computational methods: To diagnose cytomegalovirus status from the catalog of TCR beta chain sequences, a statistical classification framework was built. Not all clones reach the TCRdb copy of this immuneACCESS table, which keeps in-frame sequences only. Checked studies attribute under half of the gap to unresolved V genes and leave the rest unexplained. V and J calls and clone size are copied from that table; D and trimming were computed from the DNA. Across this sample there are fewer than 120,000 clones, with over 75% seen only once. The leading ten clones occupy more than 1.4% of the sample.

This receptor was taken from a woman aged 30 to 39 in good health and CMV-seropositive. The rearrangement joined TRBV4-1 to TRBJ2-3; a stretch of 8 junction bases matches TRBD2. The material sequenced was PBMCs. The DNA reads as follows: TGCGCCAGCAGCCTCGGGGGGGTTAGAACAGATACGCAGTATTTT. Its protein product is CASSLGGVRTDTQYF.